This T cell receptor (beta chain) was identified during a study of blood T cell repertoires in COVID-19. Overall study context: Acute and convalescent COVID-19 specimens originated in the United States, Italy and Spain. Nucleic acid was either cDNA or gDNA, and it came from T cells, B-cell-depleted T cells, or PBMCs.

V was clipped by 3 bases and J by 0 bases; unmatched bases: 3. The germline V gene has CDR1 SGHRS and CDR2 YFSETQ. This CDR3 region has 15 residues. Per the original data handling: It was from reference gene primer amplification that nucleated cell counts were estimated. Clones were read by immunoSEQ multiplex PCR, and TCRdb kept only the in-frame ones, dropping some. That table supplies the V and J calls and clone size; D and trimming were determined from the DNA. The sample holds about 70,000 clones; roughly four fifths are singletons and the top ten take less than 2%. The sample consisted of peripheral blood. The gene calls are TRBV5-1 and TRBJ2-3, with 8 bases matching TRBD2. The clonotype comes from an older woman with acute or convalescent COVID-19. The CDR3: CASSSTSASTDTQYF. The CDR3, as DNA: TGCGCCAGCAGCTCGACTAGCGCGAGCACAGATACGCAGTATTTT. Combining the CDR3 with reference TRBV5-1 and TRBJ2-3 gives the whole variable domain KAGVTQTPRYLIKTRGQQVTLSCSPISGHRSVSWYQQTPGQGLQFLFEYFSETQRNKGNFPGRFSGRQFSNSRSEMNVSTLELGDSALYLCASSSTSASTDTQYFGPGTRLTVL.